This T cell receptor (beta chain) was captured by sequencing in a study of blood T cell repertoires in COVID-19. After removal of 8 bases from V and 5 bases from J, the junction contained 9 bases not matched to a gene. CDR3 length: 14 residues. Germline V gene lookup returns CDR1 SEHNR and CDR2 FQNEAQ (reference sequence). The method was immunoSEQ multiplex PCR; TCRdb's version includes in-frame clones alone and lacks a portion of them. In the table there are 330,000 or so clones, about 90% of which are singletons. The chain uses TRBV7-9 and TRBJ2-1, with 7 bases that match TRBD2. The sequence was obtained from a woman in her thirties who had recovered from COVID-19. Source material: PBMCs or T cells enriched from blood (not recorded which). Here the CDR3 DNA reads TGTGCCAGCGATAGGTCTAGCGGCGACAATGAGCAGTTCTTC. Translated: CASDRSSGDNEQFF.